This T cell receptor beta chain was recovered during a study of T cell changes during pregnancy in multiple sclerosis. Germline-derived CDR1 and CDR2 are PRHDT and FYEKMQ (reference sequence). V lost 2 bases and J 6 bases, leaving 8 bases between the germline ends. CDR3 size: 13 residues. This clone was observed once. The table came from immunoSEQ multiplex PCR; TCRdb's copy has only in-frame clones and leaves some out. The table has tens of thousands of clones, 91% seen once. This sample comprised CD8+ T cells from peripheral blood mononuclear cells, obtained before pregnancy. The J gene is TRBJ1-5, the V gene TRBV13; D perhaps matches TRBD1 (6 bases). This receptor was obtained from a female donor with multiple sclerosis, enrolled in a pregnancy study. The CDR3 DNA sequence: TGTGCCAGCAGCTTACAGGGGTCTCAGCCCCAGCATTTT. Encoded protein: CASSLQGSQPQHF. The full variable domain, with the rest looked up from reference TRBV13 and TRBJ1-5, is AAGVIQSPRHLIKEKRETATLKCYPIPRHDTVYWYQQGPGQDPQFLISFYEKMQSDKGSIPDRFSAQQFSDYHSELNMSSLELGDSALYFCASSLQGSQPQHFGDGTRLSIL.